One T cell receptor beta chain is described in this entry. Trimming removed 4 bases from V and 3 bases from J, with 6 bases in between. The CDR3 is 12 amino acids. Germline V gene data show CDR1 as SEHNR and CDR2 as FQNEAQ (reference sequence). This entry is derived from a study of blood T cell repertoires in COVID-19. For the study at large: Spain, Italy and the United States supplied samples that represented acute and convalescent COVID-19. From T cells, B-cell-depleted T cells, or PBMCs came the material, which was cDNA or gDNA.

Per the original methods: Scientists estimated how many nucleated cells there were by amplifying reference gene primers. Measured with immunoSEQ multiplex PCR; TCRdb has only the in-frame clones, and not every one. Clone size and the V and J calls come from that table; the DNA yielded D and trimming. The sample consists of more than 150,000 clones, around four fifths of them appearing once. The specimen was peripheral blood. The chain couples TRBV7-9 to TRBJ1-1; a possible D gene is TRBD1 (5 bases). This receptor was identified in an older woman with acute or convalescent COVID-19. The CDR3 coding sequence is TGTGCCAGCAGCTCAGGGCACACTGAAGCTTTCTTT. Its protein is CASSSGHTEAFF.